The clone carrying this TCR beta chain was recorded once. Its antigen remains unknown. These data are taken from a study of CD8 T cells in Susac syndrome. Trimming removed 2 bases from V and 8 bases from J, with 15 bases in between. Germline V gene lookup returns CDR1 PRHDT and CDR2 FYEKMQ (reference sequence). CDR3 length equals 14 residues. RNA, at about 0.45 to 1 ug, was reverse transcribed with random hexamers. Amplification of TCR beta CDR3 across 54 Vbeta and 13 Jbeta was performed with immunoSEQ multiplex PCR. A single record per CDR3 protein comes from TCRdb applying MiXCR to the immunoSEQ multiplex PCR reads. Among about 66,000 distinct CDR3 sequences, approximately 93% were seen once, and the ten largest hold 0.5% to 0.7%. Study conclusions and caveats: It was acknowledged in the study that its TCR sequencing and HLA analysis involved a relatively small number of individuals.

The multiple sclerosis controls were treatment-naive patients, and their relapsing-remitting disease was stable or active. The source of this sequence is a human donor with multiple sclerosis. Specimen: CD8+ T cells from PBMCs. The rearrangement links TRBV13 to TRBJ1-2, with D tentatively TRBD1 (6 bases). The DNA for the CDR3 is TGTGCCAGCAGCTTACCAGAACAGGGAGAAGGCTACACCTTC. Translation gives CASSLPEQGEGYTF.